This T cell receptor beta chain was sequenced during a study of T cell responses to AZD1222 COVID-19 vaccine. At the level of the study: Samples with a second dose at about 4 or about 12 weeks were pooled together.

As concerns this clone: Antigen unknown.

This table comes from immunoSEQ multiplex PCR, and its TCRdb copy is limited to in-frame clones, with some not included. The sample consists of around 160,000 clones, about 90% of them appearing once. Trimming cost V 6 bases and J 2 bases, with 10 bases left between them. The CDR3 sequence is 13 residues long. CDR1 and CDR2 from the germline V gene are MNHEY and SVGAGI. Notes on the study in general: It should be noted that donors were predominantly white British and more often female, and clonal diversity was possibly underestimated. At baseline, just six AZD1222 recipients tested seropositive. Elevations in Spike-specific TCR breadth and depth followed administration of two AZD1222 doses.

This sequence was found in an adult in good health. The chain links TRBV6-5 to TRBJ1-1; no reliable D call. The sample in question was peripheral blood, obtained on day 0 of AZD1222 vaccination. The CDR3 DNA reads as TGTGCCAGCAGATGGACGGTAAACACTGAAGCTTTCTTT. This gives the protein CASRWTVNTEAFF.